This is a list of T cell receptor beta chains from one sample in a study of somatic mutations in cytotoxic T cells in rheumatoid arthritis. Repertoires were generated with immunoSEQ multiplex PCR, while TCRdb's copy carries only in-frame clones and drops some. The table has under 20,000 clones, 55% to 80% seen once. Material: CD8+ T cells sorted from blood. These receptors were collected from an adult with rheumatoid arthritis. The conserved cysteine and the conserved F or W are not part of the CDR3 here. A D gene is named only where the DNA matches it firmly.

TRBJ1-5	-	TRBV19	ASSIDMGGNQPQH
TRBJ2-1	TRBD2	TRBV9	ASSVDRGDNEQF
TRBJ2-2	-	TRBV7-8	ASRPPTGYSNTGELF
TRBJ1-5	TRBD1	TRBV4-3	ASSQDLRTGSKEPQH
TRBJ2-1	-	TRBV6-5	ASSYSGTYEQF
TRBJ2-6	-	TRBV28	ASSPQPIPGANVLT
TRBJ2-1	TRBD1	TRBV5-8	ASRDRVYNEQF
TRBJ1-1	-	TRBV10-3	AISTLSVGGSSTEAF
TRBJ2-5	TRBD2	TRBV28	ASRGLVFGTYFGETQY
TRBJ2-7	TRBD2	TRBV6-1	ASRIGTSDSYEQY
TRBJ2-1	TRBD2	TRBV7-2	ASSPGLAGENNEQF
TRBJ2-7	-	TRBV7-8	ASSNRDEQY
TRBJ1-1	-	TRBV11-2	ASSLDSRVRGLNTEAF
TRBJ1-2	TRBD1	TRBV27	ASSLTFRTGDSYGYT
TRBJ1-5	-	TRBV4-3	ASSQRTGNQPQH
TRBJ1-2	TRBD1	TRBV2	ASSITGTGADGYT
TRBJ2-7	-	TRBV4-1	ASSQDPNLSYEQY
TRBJ2-5	-	TRBV29-1	SVELGIETQY
TRBJ2-2	TRBD1	TRBV7-6	ASSLAQGDGSGELF
TRBJ1-6	-	TRBV13	ASSLGTALRSPLH
TRBJ1-1	-	TRBV27	ASIGRLNTEAF
TRBJ2-7	TRBD2	TRBV19	ASSIASGGYEQY
TRBJ2-7	-	TRBV5-4	ASSLGGSEQY
TRBJ2-3	-	TRBV4-3	ASSQASGAADTQY
TRBJ2-5	-	TRBV2	ASRGGDQETQY
TRBJ2-1	TRBD2	TRBV15	ATSTSGGSYNEQF
TRBJ2-1	TRBD2	TRBV11-2	ASSLEGLAAYNEQF
TRBJ1-6	-	TRBV10-3	AISEGQGGGNNSPLH
TRBJ1-4	-	TRBV28	ASSGGLNEKLF
TRBJ2-7	TRBD1	TRBV30	AWSGTGGSYEQY
TRBJ2-1	TRBD2	TRBV6-5	ASSYSSTSGEEQF
TRBJ1-1	-	TRBV25-1	ASQEGVRTEAF
TRBJ2-6	-	TRBV10-3	AIRTESSGANVLT
TRBJ2-5	-	TRBV5-1	ASSLGWGGQQETQY
TRBJ2-5	TRBD2	TRBV6-1	ASSGGGTETQY
TRBJ1-1	-	TRBV11-2	ASSPGTTPEAF
TRBJ2-7	-	TRBV7-2	ASSLIWGSYEQY
TRBJ1-1	-	TRBV5-1	ASSLTGLGNTEAF
TRBJ2-4	TRBD1	TRBV28	ASSPTTGSGNIQY
TRBJ1-4	-	TRBV6-6	ASSYSGSNEKLF
TRBJ2-2	TRBD1	TRBV12-5	ASGLVGDRVAGELF
-	-	TRBV7-9	ASSQWSSYEQY
TRBJ2-3	TRBD2	TRBV6-1	ASSEAWGLAGPDTQY
TRBJ2-5	TRBD2	TRBV5-6	ASSSASGGRQETQY
TRBJ1-1	-	TRBV4-2	ASRTYTEAF
TRBJ2-7	-	TRBV2	ASIASPYEQY
TRBJ1-2	-	TRBV11-1	ASSFSDGYYGYT
TRBJ1-5	-	TRBV2	ASESRMGNQPQH
TRBJ1-5	-	TRBV7-9	ASTGTLSNQPQH
TRBJ1-2	-	TRBV6-5	ASSYSSRGESGYT
TRBJ1-5	TRBD1	TRBV4-1	ASSPDPGGNQPQH
TRBJ1-2	TRBD1	TRBV25-1	ASSPGGLDYGYT
TRBJ1-1	-	TRBV2	ASSEGGGTEAF
TRBJ2-2	-	TRBV9	ASSVPRETGELF